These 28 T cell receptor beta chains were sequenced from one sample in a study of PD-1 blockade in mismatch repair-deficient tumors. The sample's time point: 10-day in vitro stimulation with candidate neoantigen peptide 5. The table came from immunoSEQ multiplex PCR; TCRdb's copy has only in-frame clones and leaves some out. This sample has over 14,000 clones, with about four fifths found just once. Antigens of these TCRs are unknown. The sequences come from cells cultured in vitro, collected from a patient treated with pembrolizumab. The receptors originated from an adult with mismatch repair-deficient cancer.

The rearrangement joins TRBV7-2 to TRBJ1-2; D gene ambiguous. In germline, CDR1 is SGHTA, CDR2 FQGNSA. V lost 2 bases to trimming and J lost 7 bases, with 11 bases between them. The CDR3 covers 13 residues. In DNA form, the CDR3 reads TGTGCCAGCAGCTTAACGGGGTCGGTTGGCTACACCTTC. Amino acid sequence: CASSLTGSVGYTF.

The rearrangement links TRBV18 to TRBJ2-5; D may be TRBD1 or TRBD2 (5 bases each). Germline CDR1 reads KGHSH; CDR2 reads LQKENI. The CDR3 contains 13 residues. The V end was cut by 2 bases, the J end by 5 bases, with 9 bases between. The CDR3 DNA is TGTGCCAGCTCACCAAACGAGGGGGAGACCCAGTACTTC. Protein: CASSPNEGETQYF. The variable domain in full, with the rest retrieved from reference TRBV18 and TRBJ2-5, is NAGVMQNPRHLVRRRGQEARLRCSPMKGHSHVYWYRQLPEEGLKFMVYLQKENIIDESGMPKERFSAEFPKEGPSILRIQQVVRGDSAAYFCASSPNEGETQYFGPGTRLLVL.

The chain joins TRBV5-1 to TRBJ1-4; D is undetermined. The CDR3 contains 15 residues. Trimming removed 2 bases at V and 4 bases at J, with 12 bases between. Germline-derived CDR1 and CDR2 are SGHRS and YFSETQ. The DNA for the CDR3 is TGCGCCAGCAGCTTTGGGGTTGGAGGTAATGAAAAACTGTTTTTT. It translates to CASSFGVGGNEKLFF.

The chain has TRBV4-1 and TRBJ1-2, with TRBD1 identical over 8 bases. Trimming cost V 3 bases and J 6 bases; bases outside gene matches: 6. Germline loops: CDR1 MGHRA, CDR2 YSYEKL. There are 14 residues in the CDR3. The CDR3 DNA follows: TGCGCCAGCAGCCATCTCGGACAGGGAAATGGCTACACCTTC. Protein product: CASSHLGQGNGYTF.

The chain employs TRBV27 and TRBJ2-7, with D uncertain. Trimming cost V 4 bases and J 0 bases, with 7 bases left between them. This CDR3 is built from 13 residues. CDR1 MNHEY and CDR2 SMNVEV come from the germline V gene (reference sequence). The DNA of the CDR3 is TGTGCCAGCAGTTCCGTCAACTCCTACGAGCAGTACTTC. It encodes CASSSVNSYEQYF.

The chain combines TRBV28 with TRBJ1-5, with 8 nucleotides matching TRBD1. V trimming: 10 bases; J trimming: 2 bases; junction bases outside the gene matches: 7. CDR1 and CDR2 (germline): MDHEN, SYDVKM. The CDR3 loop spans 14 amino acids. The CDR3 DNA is TGTGCCACCAGGGGGCCCTTTGGCAATCAGCCCCAGCATTTT. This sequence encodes CATRGPFGNQPQHF.

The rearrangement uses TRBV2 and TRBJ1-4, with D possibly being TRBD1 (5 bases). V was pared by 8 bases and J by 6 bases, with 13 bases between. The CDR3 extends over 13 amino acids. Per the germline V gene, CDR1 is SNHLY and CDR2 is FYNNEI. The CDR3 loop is CASRDRSYEKLFF. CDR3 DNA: TGTGCCAGCCGAGACAGAAGTTATGAAAAACTGTTTTTT. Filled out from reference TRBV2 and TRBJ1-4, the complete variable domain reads EPEVTQTPSHQVTQMGQEVILRCVPISNHLYFYWYRQILGQKVEFLVSFYNNEISEKSEIFDDQFSVERPDGSNFTLKIRSTKLEDSAMYFCASRDRSYEKLFFGSGTQLSVL.

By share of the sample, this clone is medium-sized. In nucleotides, the CDR3 is TGCAGTGTCCGCTCGGAGCGTGGGCAGTTCTTC. It specifies CSVRSERGQFF. The chain joins TRBV20-1 to TRBJ2-1; no firm D call. This CDR3 has 11 residues. Germline V gives CDR1 DFQATT, CDR2 SNEGSKA (reference sequence). Trimming shortened V by 7 bases and J by 12 bases, and 16 bases separated the two germline ends.

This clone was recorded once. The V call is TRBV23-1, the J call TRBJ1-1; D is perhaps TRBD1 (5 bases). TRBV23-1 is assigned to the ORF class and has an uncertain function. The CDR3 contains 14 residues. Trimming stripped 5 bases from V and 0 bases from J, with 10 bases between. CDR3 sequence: CASSLGTLNTEAFF. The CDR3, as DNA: TGCGCCAGCAGTTTAGGGACCTTGAACACTGAAGCTTTCTTT.

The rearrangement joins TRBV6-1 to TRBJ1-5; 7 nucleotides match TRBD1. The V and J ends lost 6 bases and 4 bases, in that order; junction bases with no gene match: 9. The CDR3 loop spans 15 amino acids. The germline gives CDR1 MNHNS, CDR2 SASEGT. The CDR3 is CASRRKGAENQPQHF. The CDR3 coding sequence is TGTGCCAGCAGAAGGAAGGGGGCAGAGAATCAGCCCCAGCATTTT.

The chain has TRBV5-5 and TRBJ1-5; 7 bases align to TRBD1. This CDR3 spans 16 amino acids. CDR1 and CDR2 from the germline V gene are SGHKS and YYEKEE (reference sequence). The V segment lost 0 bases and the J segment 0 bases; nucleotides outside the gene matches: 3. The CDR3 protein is CASSLVWDSSNQPQHF. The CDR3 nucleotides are TGTGCCAGCAGCTTGGTCTGGGACAGTAGCAATCAGCCCCAGCATTTT.

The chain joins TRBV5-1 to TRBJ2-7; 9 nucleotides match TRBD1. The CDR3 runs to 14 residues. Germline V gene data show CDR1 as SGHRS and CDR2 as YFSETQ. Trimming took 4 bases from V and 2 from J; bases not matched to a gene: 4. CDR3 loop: CASSPGQGPYEQYF. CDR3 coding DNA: TGCGCCAGCAGCCCGGGACAGGGTCCCTACGAGCAGTACTTC.

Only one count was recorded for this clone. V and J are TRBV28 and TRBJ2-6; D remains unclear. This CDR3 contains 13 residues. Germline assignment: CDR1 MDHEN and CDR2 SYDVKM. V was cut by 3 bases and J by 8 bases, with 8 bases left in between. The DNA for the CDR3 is TGTGCCAGCAGTTTTAGGCCGACCAACGTCCTGACTTTC. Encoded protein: CASSFRPTNVLTF.

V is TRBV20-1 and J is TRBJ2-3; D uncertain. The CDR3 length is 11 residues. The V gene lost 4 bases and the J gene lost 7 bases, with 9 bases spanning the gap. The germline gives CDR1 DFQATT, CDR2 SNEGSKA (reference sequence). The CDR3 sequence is CSAKLGNTQYF. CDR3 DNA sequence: TGCAGTGCTAAGTTAGGCAATACGCAGTATTTT.

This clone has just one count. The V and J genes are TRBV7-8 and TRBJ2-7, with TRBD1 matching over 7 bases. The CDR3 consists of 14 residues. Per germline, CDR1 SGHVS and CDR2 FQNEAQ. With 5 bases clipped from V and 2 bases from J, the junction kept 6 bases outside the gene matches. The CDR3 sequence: CASSLTGRTYEQYF. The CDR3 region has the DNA TGTGCCAGCAGCCTGACAGGGCGGACCTACGAGCAGTACTTC.

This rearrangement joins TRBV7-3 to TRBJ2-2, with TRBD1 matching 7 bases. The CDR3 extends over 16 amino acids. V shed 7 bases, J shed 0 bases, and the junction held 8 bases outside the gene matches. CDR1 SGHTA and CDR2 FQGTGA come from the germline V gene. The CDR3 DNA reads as TGTGCCAGCAACTCCGACAGGGCCCCGAACACCGGGGAGCTGTTTTTT. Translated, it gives CASNSDRAPNTGELFF.

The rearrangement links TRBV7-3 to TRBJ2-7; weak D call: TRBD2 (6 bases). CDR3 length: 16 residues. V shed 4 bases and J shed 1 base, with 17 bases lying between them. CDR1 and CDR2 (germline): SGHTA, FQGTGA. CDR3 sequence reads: CASSSQFGTRSYEQYF. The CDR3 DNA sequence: TGTGCCAGCAGCTCCCAATTCGGGACTCGGTCCTACGAGCAGTACTTC.

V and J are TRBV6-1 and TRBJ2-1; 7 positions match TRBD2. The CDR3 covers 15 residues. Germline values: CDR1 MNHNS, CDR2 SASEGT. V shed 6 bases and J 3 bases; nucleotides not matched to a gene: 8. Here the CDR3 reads CASSLIAGLYNEQFF. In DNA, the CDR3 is TGTGCCAGCAGCCTCATAGCGGGCCTCTACAATGAGCAGTTCTTC.

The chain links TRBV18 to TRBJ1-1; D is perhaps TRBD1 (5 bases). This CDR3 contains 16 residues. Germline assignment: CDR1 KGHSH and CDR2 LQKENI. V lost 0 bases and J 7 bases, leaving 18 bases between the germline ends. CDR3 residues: CASSPPFSGRALEAFF. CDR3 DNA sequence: TGTGCCAGCTCACCACCGTTTTCAGGCAGGGCACTTGAAGCTTTCTTT.

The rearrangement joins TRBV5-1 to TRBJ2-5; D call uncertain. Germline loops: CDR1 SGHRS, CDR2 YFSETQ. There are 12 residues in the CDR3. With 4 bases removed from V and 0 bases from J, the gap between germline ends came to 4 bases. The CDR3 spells CASSQDQETQYF. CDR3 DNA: TGCGCCAGCAGCCAAGACCAAGAGACCCAGTACTTC.

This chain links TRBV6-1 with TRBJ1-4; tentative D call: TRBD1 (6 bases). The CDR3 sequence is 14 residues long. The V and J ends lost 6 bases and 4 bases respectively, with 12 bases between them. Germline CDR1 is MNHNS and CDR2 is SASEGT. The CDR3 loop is CASRTGQLNEKLFF. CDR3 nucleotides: TGTGCCAGCAGGACTGGACAGCTTAATGAAAAACTGTTTTTT.

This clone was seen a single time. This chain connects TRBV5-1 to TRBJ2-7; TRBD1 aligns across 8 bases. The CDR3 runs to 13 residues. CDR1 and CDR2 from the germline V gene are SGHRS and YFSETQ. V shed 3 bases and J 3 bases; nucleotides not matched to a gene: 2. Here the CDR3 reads CASSSTGGYEQYF. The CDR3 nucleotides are TGCGCCAGCAGCTCAACAGGGGGCTACGAGCAGTACTTC. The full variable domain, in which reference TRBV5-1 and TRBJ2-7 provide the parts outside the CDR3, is KAGVTQTPRYLIKTRGQQVTLSCSPISGHRSVSWYQQTPGQGLQFLFEYFSETQRNKGNFPGRFSGRQFSNSRSEMNVSTLELGDSALYLCASSSTGGYEQYFGPGTRLTVT.

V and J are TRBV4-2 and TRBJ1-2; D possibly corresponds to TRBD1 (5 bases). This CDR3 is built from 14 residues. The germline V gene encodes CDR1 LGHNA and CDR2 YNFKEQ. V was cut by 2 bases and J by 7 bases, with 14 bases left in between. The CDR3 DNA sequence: TGTGCCAGCAGCCAACACGACAGAGGTATTGGCTACACCTTC. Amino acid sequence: CASSQHDRGIGYTF.

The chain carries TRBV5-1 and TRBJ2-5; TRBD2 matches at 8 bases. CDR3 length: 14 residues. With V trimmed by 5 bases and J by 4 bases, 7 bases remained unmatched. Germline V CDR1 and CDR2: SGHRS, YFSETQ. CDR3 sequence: CASRPGLVLETQYF. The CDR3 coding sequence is TGCGCCAGCAGACCGGGACTAGTCTTAGAGACCCAGTACTTC.

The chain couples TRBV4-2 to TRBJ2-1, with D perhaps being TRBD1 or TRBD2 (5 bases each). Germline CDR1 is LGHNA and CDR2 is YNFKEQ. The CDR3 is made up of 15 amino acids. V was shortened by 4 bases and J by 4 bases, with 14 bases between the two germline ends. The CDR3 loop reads CASSPSLGAYNEQFF. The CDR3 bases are TGTGCCAGCAGCCCATCACTAGGGGCGTACAATGAGCAGTTCTTC.

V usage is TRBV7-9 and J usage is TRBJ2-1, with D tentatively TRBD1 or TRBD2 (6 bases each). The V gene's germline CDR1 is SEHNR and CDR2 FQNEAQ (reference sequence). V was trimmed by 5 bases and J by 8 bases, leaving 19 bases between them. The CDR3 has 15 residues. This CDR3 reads CASSPSGGLYDEQFF. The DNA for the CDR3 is TGTGCCAGCAGCCCATCTGGGGGGCTTTACGATGAGCAGTTCTTC.

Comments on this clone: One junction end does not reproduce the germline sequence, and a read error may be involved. This chain's CDR3 is CASSPSGGFEEKLFF. Here the CDR3 DNA reads TGTGCTAGCAGCCCCTCGGGGGGCTTTGAAGAAAAACTGTTTTTT. V usage is TRBV7-7 and J usage is TRBJ1-4, with a weak D call TRBD1 (6 bases). Germline CDR1 SSHAT, CDR2 FNYEAQ (reference sequence). The CDR3 has 15 amino acids.

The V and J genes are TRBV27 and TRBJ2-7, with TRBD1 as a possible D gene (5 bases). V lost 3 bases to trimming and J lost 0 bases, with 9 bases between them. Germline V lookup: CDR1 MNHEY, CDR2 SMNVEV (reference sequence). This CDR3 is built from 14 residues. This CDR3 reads CASSFFDSSYEQYF. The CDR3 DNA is TGTGCCAGCAGTTTTTTCGACAGCTCCTACGAGCAGTACTTC.